Listed here are 26 T cell receptor beta chains from one sample, sequenced in a study of blood T cell repertoires in COVID-19. Generated by immunoSEQ multiplex PCR, the TCRdb table keeps only in-frame clones and is missing some. The table shows over 150,000 clones, with roughly 80% occurring only once. The specimen was peripheral blood. The receptor source for this set is a woman between 45 and 60 years old with acute or convalescent COVID-19.

In regard to this clone: This CDR3 is also generated by other DNA sequences in the sample. The chain combines TRBV7-2 with TRBJ1-3; D gene uncertain. The CDR3 extends over 16 amino acids. The V end was cut by 1 base, the J end by 0 bases, with 10 bases between. The V gene's germline CDR1 is SGHTA and CDR2 FQGNSA. CDR3 loop: CASSLGRRNSGNTIYF. The CDR3 bases are TGTGCCAGCAGCTTAGGGCGGCGGAACTCTGGAAACACCATATATTTT.

This chain joins TRBV28 and TRBJ2-7; the D is unclear. Trimming left V 2 bases short and J 3 bases short, with 8 bases between. Per the germline V gene, CDR1 is MDHEN and CDR2 is SYDVKM. The CDR3 spans 13 residues. The DNA of the CDR3 is TGTGCCAGCAGTTTACTGGCCCTCTACGAGCAGTACTTC. It yields the protein CASSLLALYEQYF.

This chain's CDR3 is CASSFHPGTVSYTF. The CDR3, as DNA: TGTGCCAGCAGTTTTCACCCCGGGACAGTCAGCTACACCTTC. The chain carries TRBV28 and TRBJ1-2, with 7 bases identical to TRBD1. The CDR3 loop spans 14 amino acids. J gave up 9 bases and V 3 bases, and 10 bases lay outside the gene matches. CDR1 MDHEN and CDR2 SYDVKM come from the germline V gene.

A note on this clone: One end of the junction fails to match germline, which may point to a read error. The rearrangement links TRBV2 to TRBJ1-6; 9 bases are shared with TRBD1. The CDR3 has 14 amino acids. The V gene's germline CDR1 is SNHLY and CDR2 FYNNEI. The CDR3 loop reads CASKTQGAYSPFHF. The CDR3 DNA reads as TGTGCCAGTAAAACACAGGGGGCTTATTCACCCTTCCACTTT. Drawing the rest from reference TRBV2 and TRBJ1-6, the complete variable domain is EPEVTQTPSHQVTQMGQEVILRCVPISNHLYFYWYRQILGQKVEFLVSFYNNEISEKSEIFDDQFSVERPDGSNFTLKIRSTKLEDSAMYFCASKTQGAYSPFHFGNGTRLTVT.

This chain links TRBV28 with TRBJ2-7; 8 bases line up with TRBD1. Germline CDR1 reads MDHEN; CDR2 reads SYDVKM. V lost 4 bases to trimming and J lost 5 bases; unmatched junction nucleotides: 10. The CDR3 has 15 residues. The CDR3 region is CASSSHRGRSNEQYF. The CDR3 bases are TGTGCCAGCAGTTCACACAGGGGGAGGTCCAACGAGCAGTACTTC.

The gene calls are TRBV10-3 and TRBJ1-2; TRBD1 aligns across 7 bases. In germline, CDR1 is ENHRY, CDR2 SYGVKD. Germline trimming cut 10 bases from V and 4 bases from J; bases unmatched to any gene: 6. CDR3 length equals 12 residues. The CDR3 spells CATQTGSYGYTF. Written as DNA, the CDR3 is TGTGCCACCCAGACAGGGAGCTATGGCTACACCTTC.

V is TRBV20-1 and J is TRBJ2-7; 8 bases agree with TRBD2. The CDR3 sequence is 18 residues long. Germline V CDR1 and CDR2: DFQATT, SNEGSKA (reference sequence). J lost 6 bases, V lost 3 bases, and 22 bases had no gene match. This chain's CDR3 is CSASWGLGANLKVAEQYF. The CDR3 region has the DNA TGCAGTGCTAGTTGGGGACTAGGAGCGAATCTTAAGGTCGCCGAGCAGTACTTC.

The chain has TRBV14 and TRBJ2-7, with D uncertain. Deletions cut 5 bases from V and 0 bases from J, with 14 bases between. The length of the CDR3 is 15 residues. CDR1 SGHDN and CDR2 FVKESK come from the germline V gene. The CDR3 region is CASSESPGLSYEQYF. The CDR3 DNA reads as TGTGCCAGCAGCGAAAGTCCGGGTCTCTCCTACGAGCAGTACTTC.

The chain is built from TRBV7-8 and TRBJ1-1; 8 bases are a match to TRBD1. V trimming: 5 bases; J trimming: 1 base; junction bases outside the gene matches: 3. CDR1 and CDR2 from the germline V gene are SGHVS and FQNEAQ. The CDR3 has 14 amino acids. CDR3 amino acids: CASSLDRGNTEAFF. In DNA form, the CDR3 reads TGTGCCAGCAGCCTAGACAGGGGGAACACTGAAGCTTTCTTT.

The V and J genes are TRBV2 and TRBJ2-2; 15 nucleotides match TRBD2. V gave up 6 bases and J gave up 10 bases; unmatched junction bases: 6. This CDR3 region has 15 residues. The germline gives CDR1 SNHLY, CDR2 FYNNEI. In DNA form, the CDR3 reads TGTGCCAGCAGCGGACTAGCGGGAGGGCCGAAGGAGCTGTTTTTT. This gives the protein CASSGLAGGPKELFF.

A remark on this clone: The same CDR3 is also encoded by other DNA sequences in this sample. CDR3 nucleotides: TGCGCCAGCAGCTTGGCGGGGAATAGCAATCAGCCCCAGCATTTT. Translated, it gives CASSLAGNSNQPQHF. The rearrangement uses TRBV5-1 and TRBJ1-5; the D is unclear. The CDR3 loop spans 15 amino acids. With 0 bases removed from V and 0 bases from J, the gap between germline ends came to 7 bases. The germline CDR1 and CDR2 sequences are SGHRS and YFSETQ.

The chain uses TRBV7-2 and TRBJ2-3; 9 bases map to TRBD2. J gave up 3 bases and V 0 bases, and 1 base lay outside the gene matches. This CDR3 comprises 15 residues. Looked up from germline, CDR1 is SGHTA and CDR2 is FQGNSA. Here the CDR3 reads CASSLASGRTDTQYF. DNA of the CDR3: TGTGCCAGCAGCTTAGCTAGCGGGAGAACAGATACGCAGTATTTT.

The chain is built from TRBV7-2 and TRBJ1-3; D unclear. V was trimmed by 1 base and J by 0 bases, leaving 10 bases between them. The CDR3 has 16 residues. Per the germline V gene, CDR1 is SGHTA and CDR2 is FQGNSA. CDR3 sequence reads: CASSLERPSSGNTIYF. In DNA, the CDR3 is TGTGCCAGCAGCTTAGAACGCCCCAGCTCTGGAAACACCATATATTTT.

This chain links TRBV21-1 with TRBJ2-1; the table's D call TRBD2 went unverified against the DNA. TRBV21-1 is classified as a pseudogene. The CDR3 spans 20 residues. Written as DNA, the CDR3 is TGTGCCAGCAGCAAAGAGGGGGGAGTGGCTAGTTGGCTAGCGGGATGTGAGCAGTTCTTC. This sequence encodes CASSKEGGVASWLAGCEQFF.

The rearrangement joins TRBV7-2 to TRBJ2-5, with a tentative D call TRBD2 (6 bases). The CDR3 extends over 14 amino acids. The germline V gene encodes CDR1 SGHTA and CDR2 FQGNSA. Trimming took 5 bases from V and 3 from J, leaving 13 bases between them. CDR3 coding DNA: TGTGCCAGCAGCCTTAGCGGAGTCAAAGAGACCCAGTACTTC. This encodes CASSLSGVKETQYF.

This chain uses TRBV7-9 with TRBJ2-3, with 9 bases that match TRBD2. J lost 7 bases, V lost 1 base, and 12 bases had no gene match. The CDR3 is 17 amino acids. From germline, CDR1 is SEHNR and CDR2 FQNEAQ (reference sequence). CDR3 amino acids: CASSLVYTREGSNTQYF. For the CDR3, the DNA is TGTGCCAGCAGCTTAGTGTACACGCGGGAGGGATCGAATACGCAGTATTTT.

J is TRBJ1-1 and V is TRBV6-2 or TRBV6-3, with D tentatively TRBD1 (6 bases). V lost 2 bases and J lost 3, with 7 bases in between. The CDR3 length is 13 residues. CDR1 is MNHEY, CDR2 SVGEGT, per germline. CDR3 loop: CASSYQGYTEAFF. The CDR3 DNA reads as TGTGCCAGCAGTTACCAGGGGTACACTGAAGCTTTCTTT.

The chain joins TRBV19 to TRBJ1-4; tentative D call: TRBD1 (6 bases). Germline loops: CDR1 LNHDA, CDR2 SQIVND (reference sequence). Trimming took 5 bases from V and 8 from J, leaving 15 bases between them. CDR3 length equals 14 residues. Here the CDR3 DNA reads TGTGCCAGTAGTGACCCAGGGGTGGAGGAAAAACTGTTTTTT. This sequence encodes CASSDPGVEEKLFF.

The chain combines TRBV28 with TRBJ1-5; tentative D call: TRBD1 (6 bases). The CDR3 length is 15 residues. The V gene lost 5 bases and the J gene lost 0 bases, with 11 bases spanning the gap. Germline CDR1 reads MDHEN; CDR2 reads SYDVKM. The CDR3 loop reads CASSGGPYSNQPQHF. CDR3 nucleotides: TGTGCCAGCAGTGGGGGCCCTTATAGCAATCAGCCCCAGCATTTT. The complete variable domain, with remaining parts taken from reference TRBV28 and TRBJ1-5, reads DVKVTQSSRYLVKRTGEKVFLECVQDMDHENMFWYRQDPGLGLRLIYFSYDVKMKEKGDIPEGYSVSREKKERFSLILESASTNQTSMYLCASSGGPYSNQPQHFGDGTRLSIL.

This rearrangement joins TRBV5-1 to TRBJ1-6; D not resolved. In germline, CDR1 is SGHRS, CDR2 YFSETQ. With 0 bases removed from V and 10 bases from J, the gap between germline ends came to 11 bases. The CDR3 is 14 residues long. CDR3 loop: CASSLERARSPLHF. The CDR3 nucleotides read TGCGCCAGCAGCTTGGAGAGGGCGCGATCACCCCTCCACTTT.

V gene TRBV10-1 combines with J gene TRBJ2-7, with D maybe TRBD1 (6 bases). This CDR3 has 14 amino acids. Germline CDR1 WNHNN, CDR2 SYGVQD (reference sequence). V was cut by 6 bases and J by 2 bases, with 14 bases left in between. As DNA, the CDR3 is TGCGCCAGCAGCCCTCAGGGGACCCCCTACGAGCAGTACTTC. Protein sequence: CASSPQGTPYEQYF.

This clone was seen only a few times. The chain joins TRBV30 to TRBJ1-2; D ambiguous. The CDR3 is 13 residues long. V was pared by 2 bases and J by 6 bases, with 13 bases between. Germline V lookup: CDR1 GTSNPN, CDR2 SVGIG (reference sequence). The CDR3 nucleotides read TGTGCCTGGAGTCGTTTAGGCCGGGATGGCTACACCTTC. It yields the protein CAWSRLGRDGYTF.

V is TRBV6-5 and J is TRBJ2-3, with 7 nucleotides matching TRBD1. Germline V gives CDR1 MNHEY, CDR2 SVGAGI. V trimming: 6 bases; J trimming: 5 bases; junction bases outside the gene matches: 11. This CDR3 is built from 15 residues. The CDR3 reads CASRPGTAGRDTQYF. CDR3 in DNA: TGTGCCAGCAGGCCCGGGACAGCAGGTCGAGATACGCAGTATTTT.

The gene calls are TRBV28 and TRBJ1-5; maybe TRBD1 (5 bases). The CDR3 has 15 residues. The V and J ends lost 5 bases and 6 bases respectively, with 17 bases between them. The germline gives CDR1 MDHEN, CDR2 SYDVKM. The CDR3 nucleotides read TGTGCCAGCAGTGCCCCGGGGGGTATGTTTCAGCCCCAGCATTTT. Translating it yields CASSAPGGMFQPQHF.

This clone was seen a few times. The genes are TRBV18 and TRBJ1-1; 9 positions match TRBD1. After removal of 3 bases from V and 4 bases from J, the junction contained 6 bases not matched to a gene. The CDR3 is made up of 15 amino acids. CDR1 is KGHSH, CDR2 LQKENI, per germline. The CDR3 loop reads CASSPLGQGFTEAFF. The CDR3 nucleotides are TGTGCCAGCTCACCTCTGGGACAGGGATTCACTGAAGCTTTCTTT.

This chain joins TRBV24-1 and TRBJ1-5; TRBD1 is a possible D gene (6 bases). CDR3 size: 16 residues. CDR1 is KGHDR and CDR2 is SFDVKD in the germline V gene. Trimming removed 2 bases at V and 5 bases at J, with 15 bases between. Written as DNA, the CDR3 is TGTGCCACCAGTGATTCACAGCAGGGGCCTTATCAGCCCCAGCATTTT. This translates into CATSDSQQGPYQPQHF.